What follows are 20 T cell receptor beta chains derived from one specimen sequenced in a study of CD8 T cells in ankylosing spondylitis. TCRdb called the 5' RACE reads again in MiXCR, with one record for every CDR3 protein. The sample carries approximately 180,000 distinct CDR3 sequences, 15% to 20% recorded once. Specimen: blood, either unsorted or a sorted T cell fraction (not recorded which). The receptors derive from a male donor aged 5-29 years with ankylosing spondylitis or in good health (not recorded which).

This clonotype showed up many times. This chain joins TRBV5-4 and TRBJ2-3, with D possibly matching TRBD2 (6 bases). The CDR3 has 16 residues. V lost 0 bases and J lost 2, with 13 bases in between. Germline V gene lookup returns CDR1 SGHNT and CDR2 YYREEE (reference sequence). As DNA, the CDR3 is TGTGCCAGCAGCTTGGTTGGAGGGCATGACACAGATACGCAGTATTTT. This sequence encodes CASSLVGGHDTDTQYF.

Notes on this clonotype: Mismatch with germline at one junction end may stem from a read error. The gene calls are TRBV12-5 and TRBJ2-2; the D gene is possibly TRBD2 (5 bases). The CDR3 runs 16 residues. The V gene's germline CDR1 is LGHNT and CDR2 FRNRAP. The CDR3 DNA reads TGTGCTAGTGGTTTGTGGAGTAGGACGAACACCGGGGAGCCGTTTTTT. Residues: CASGLWSRTNTGEPFF.

This clonotype showed up many times. This sequence joins TRBV20-1 and TRBJ1-5; 8 positions match TRBD1. V lost 0 bases to trimming and J lost 2 bases; unmatched junction nucleotides: 12. This CDR3 is 18 amino acids long. Germline values: CDR1 DFQATT, CDR2 SNEGSKA (reference sequence). For the CDR3, the DNA is TGCAGTGCTAGAGACGACCCAGGGGGCCCCTGGGGCAATCAGCCCCAGCATTTT. Translating gives CSARDDPGGPWGNQPQHF.

The sample holds many counts of this clonotype. The V and J genes are TRBV5-1 and TRBJ2-2, with D maybe TRBD2 (6 bases). V lost 8 bases to trimming and J lost 1 base, with 21 bases between them. Germline lookup yields CDR1 SGHRS and CDR2 YFSETQ. This CDR3 has 17 residues. The CDR3 DNA reads as TGCGCCAGTAAAGGGGAGACCGGGACTCGGAACACCGGGGAGCTGTTTTTT. The encoded protein is CASKGETGTRNTGELFF.

The chain's CDR3 is CASEDRGSYEQYF. DNA for the CDR3: TGTGCCAGCGAGGACAGGGGATCCTACGAGCAGTACTTC. The chain combines TRBV6-5 with TRBJ2-7; 9 bases line up with TRBD1. Germline trimming cut 8 bases from V and 1 base from J; bases unmatched to any gene: 3. CDR1 and CDR2 (germline): MNHEY, SVGAGI. The CDR3 is made up of 13 amino acids.

The sample holds many counts of this clonotype. The genes are TRBV27 and TRBJ2-3, with 8 positions matching TRBD2. The CDR3 has 15 residues. CDR1 and CDR2 from the germline V gene are MNHEY and SMNVEV (reference sequence). V trimming: 5 bases; J trimming: 2 bases; junction bases outside the gene matches: 6. The CDR3 DNA sequence: TGTGCCAGCAGTCCTCGCGGGAGGAACACAGATACGCAGTATTTT. It codes for CASSPRGRNTDTQYF.

This clonotype has a count of ten or more. The gene calls are TRBV12-3 or TRBV12-4 and TRBJ2-3, with D possibly being TRBD2 (6 bases). V was shortened by 2 bases and J by 6 bases, with 15 bases between the two germline ends. The CDR3 contains 15 residues. Here the CDR3 DNA reads TGTGCCAGCAGTTTACGGGACTTGAGGACGGATACGCAGTATTTT. This encodes CASSLRDLRTDTQYF.

This clonotype showed up many times. The rearrangement joins TRBV12-3 or TRBV12-4 to TRBJ2-4, with D tentatively TRBD1 or TRBD2 (6 bases each). This CDR3 spans 13 amino acids. Trimming left V 7 bases short and J 5 bases short, with 12 bases between. The CDR3 region is CASKGGGQNIQYF. The CDR3 region has the DNA TGTGCCAGCAAGGGGGGCGGACAAAACATTCAGTACTTC.

This clonotype was recorded once. The chain is built from TRBV15 and TRBJ2-7; possibly TRBD1 or TRBD2 for D (5 bases each). Trimming pared 0 bases from V and 3 bases from J, leaving 9 bases between. The CDR3 extends over 14 amino acids. CDR1 and CDR2 (germline): LNHNV, YYDKDF (reference sequence). CDR3 protein: CATSRDRGNYEQYV. CDR3 nucleotide sequence: TGTGCCACCAGCAGAGATCGGGGCAACTACGAGCAGTACGTC.

Ten or more counts support this clonotype. J is TRBJ2-3 and V is TRBV4-1; the D is unclear. V gave up 0 bases and J gave up 0 bases, with 10 bases separating them. CDR1 is MGHRA and CDR2 is YSYEKL in the germline V gene. The CDR3 contains 16 residues. DNA of the CDR3: TGCGCCAGCAGCCAAGATCGTGCGGCTAGCACAGATACGCAGTATTTT. Amino acid sequence: CASSQDRAASTDTQYF.

The sample holds many counts of this clonotype. The V and J genes are TRBV4-3 and TRBJ2-4; D unclear. Trimming stripped 1 base from V and 15 bases from J, with 19 bases between. Germline assignment: CDR1 LGHNA and CDR2 YSLEER. The CDR3 is made up of 14 amino acids. The CDR3, as DNA: TGCGCCAGCAGCCAAGGGTATGGGGATCCCAAGACGTACTTC. Translation: CASSQGYGDPKTYF.

This clonotype was observed many times. This chain connects TRBV4-1 to TRBJ2-7; D gene unclear. Trimming stripped 5 bases from V and 0 bases from J, with 8 bases between. CDR1 MGHRA and CDR2 YSYEKL come from the germline V gene. The length of the CDR3 is 13 residues. The CDR3 protein is CASSTRVSYEQYV. The CDR3 DNA reads as TGCGCCAGCAGCACCCGGGTCTCCTACGAGCAGTACGTC.

The table lists this clonotype with a few counts. This CDR3 reads CSASNRDSGYEQYF. DNA for the CDR3: TGCAGTGCTAGTAATCGGGATAGCGGCTACGAGCAGTACTTC. The rearrangement joins TRBV20-1 to TRBJ2-7; tentatively, D is TRBD2 (6 bases). Trimming took 3 bases from V and 3 from J, leaving 15 bases between them. This CDR3 has 14 amino acids. Germline CDR1 is DFQATT and CDR2 is SNEGSKA (reference sequence).

This clonotype has a count of ten or more. The rearrangement links TRBV20-1 to TRBJ2-1; D remains ambiguous. Per germline, CDR1 DFQATT and CDR2 SNEGSKA (reference sequence). This CDR3 is built from 14 residues. Trimming took off 3 bases at V and 3 bases at J, with 12 bases between the two ends. CDR3 in amino acids: CSARHLRDYNEQFF. The CDR3 nucleotides read TGCAGTGCTAGGCACCTAAGAGACTACAATGAGCAGTTCTTC.

This clonotype occurred many times. The CDR3 is CASSPANTGELFF. The CDR3 nucleotides are TGCGCCAGCAGCCCGGCGAACACCGGGGAGCTGTTTTTT. The chain carries TRBV5-1 and TRBJ2-2; D is unresolved. The V end was cut by 4 bases, the J end by 0 bases, with 4 bases between. The CDR3 consists of 13 residues. Germline values: CDR1 SGHRS, CDR2 YFSETQ.

This clonotype was detected ten times or more. The chain is built from TRBV4-2 and TRBJ2-7; the D is unclear. CDR3 size: 14 residues. V dropped 1 base and J dropped 6 bases, with 13 bases sitting between them. CDR1 is LGHNA and CDR2 is YNFKEQ in the germline V gene. This chain's CDR3 is CASSQGITPGEQYF. CDR3 nucleotide sequence: TGTGCCAGCAGCCAAGGGATTACCCCCGGCGAGCAGTACTTC.

This clonotype has a count of ten or more. The rearrangement links TRBV12-3 or TRBV12-4 to TRBJ1-2, with 7 nucleotides matching TRBD1. J was trimmed by 6 bases and V by 6 bases; bases with no gene match: 4. This CDR3 comprises 12 residues. The CDR3 sequence: CASRLTGHGYTF. The CDR3 DNA sequence: TGTGCCAGCAGGTTGACAGGGCATGGCTACACCTTC.

This clonotype appeared many times. The rearrangement uses TRBV7-9 and TRBJ2-1; the match to TRBD2 covers 7 bases. Germline trimming cut 8 bases from V and 4 bases from J; bases unmatched to any gene: 5. The CDR3 has 13 amino acids. CDR1 is SEHNR, CDR2 FQNEAQ, per germline (reference sequence). For the CDR3, the DNA is TGTGCCAGCGTGGGACTAACTTACAATGAGCAGTTCTTC. This codes for CASVGLTYNEQFF.

The table lists this clonotype with many counts. The chain is built from TRBV7-2 and TRBJ2-1; 9 bases align to TRBD2. The CDR3 runs 16 residues. J lost 2 bases, V lost 4 bases, and 6 bases had no gene match. Looked up from germline, CDR1 is SGHTA and CDR2 is FQGNSA. The CDR3: CASSSFSGRPYNEQFF. The CDR3 DNA reads as TGTGCCAGCAGCTCGTTTAGCGGGAGACCCTACAATGAGCAGTTCTTC.

This clonotype was seen ten or more times. The V gene is TRBV5-6, the J gene TRBJ2-7; 9 bases map to TRBD2. From germline, CDR1 is SGHDT and CDR2 YYEEEE. The junction had 7 bases not matched to a gene; V was cut back by 3 bases and J by 3 bases. The CDR3 covers 15 residues. This CDR3 reads CASSYGSGGYYEQYV. The CDR3 DNA sequence: TGTGCCAGCAGCTACGGGAGCGGGGGGTACTACGAGCAGTACGTC.